The rows below give T cell receptor beta chains drawn from one sample of a study of blood T cell repertoires in COVID-19. Measured with immunoSEQ multiplex PCR; TCRdb has only the in-frame clones, and not every one. There are roughly 83,000 clones in the sample; approximately 86% occur only once, and roughly 8% lies in the top ten. The sample comprised peripheral blood. The receptor set was obtained from a man older than 75 with active or convalescent COVID-19. Both conserved end residues are trimmed from each CDR3.

v_gene	len	CDR3aa
TRBV7-2	13	ASSLEARLIDTQY
TRBV18	11	ASSPGSGNTIY
TRBV6-5	13	ASSGGQGTGNTIY
TRBV2	10	ASSPRGQPQH
TRBV5-5	14	ASSEGLAGVTGELF
TRBV9	12	ASSDGTQFTEAF
TRBV5-1	15	ASSLLRGRGGQETQY
TRBV6-6	11	ASSYSLVQPQH
TRBV4-1	17	ASSLVIRDRRANYYGYT
TRBV21-1	15	ASSKRAGAPLEDGYT
TRBV7-2	12	ASRPQRSTGELF
TRBV4-1	16	ASSQEPSDRGWNTEAF
TRBV29-1	9	SVTTNTEAF
TRBV6-5	13	ASSISLGVYNEQF
TRBV11-3	17	ASSPNSGTSGLSYNEQF
TRBV6-5	12	ASSTGTGDSPLH
TRBV7-6	12	ASSLEGRRNEQF